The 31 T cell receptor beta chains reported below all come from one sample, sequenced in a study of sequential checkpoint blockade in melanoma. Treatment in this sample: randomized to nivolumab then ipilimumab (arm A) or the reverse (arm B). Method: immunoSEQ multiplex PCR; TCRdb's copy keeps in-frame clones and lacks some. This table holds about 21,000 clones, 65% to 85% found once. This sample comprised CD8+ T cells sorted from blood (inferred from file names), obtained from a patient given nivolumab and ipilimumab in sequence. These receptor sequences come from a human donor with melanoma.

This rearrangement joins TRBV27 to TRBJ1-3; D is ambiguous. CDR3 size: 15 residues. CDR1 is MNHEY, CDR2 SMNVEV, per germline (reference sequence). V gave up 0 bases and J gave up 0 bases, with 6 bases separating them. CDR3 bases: TGTGCCAGCAGTTTATCTGTGAGCTCTGGAAACACCATATATTTT. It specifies CASSLSVSSGNTIYF.

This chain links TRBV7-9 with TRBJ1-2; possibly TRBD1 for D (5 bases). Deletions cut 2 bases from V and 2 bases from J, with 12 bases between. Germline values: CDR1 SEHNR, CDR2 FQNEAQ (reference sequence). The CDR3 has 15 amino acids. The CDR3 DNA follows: TGTGCCAGCAGCTTAACGGTGGGACTCAACTATGGCTACACCTTC. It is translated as CASSLTVGLNYGYTF.

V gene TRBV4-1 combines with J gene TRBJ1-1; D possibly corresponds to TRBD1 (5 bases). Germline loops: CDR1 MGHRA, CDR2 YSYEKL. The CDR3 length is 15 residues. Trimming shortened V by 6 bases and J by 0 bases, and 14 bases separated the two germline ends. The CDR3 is CASRKEEGMNTEAFF. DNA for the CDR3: TGCGCCAGCAGAAAAGAGGAGGGGATGAACACTGAAGCTTTCTTT.

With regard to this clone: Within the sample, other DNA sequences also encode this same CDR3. CDR3 protein: CASSRSGPTDTQYF. The CDR3 region has the DNA TGTGCCAGCAGCCGCTCAGGCCCCACAGATACGCAGTATTTT. The chain is built from TRBV7-6 and TRBJ2-3; no reliable D call. Deletions cut 5 bases from V and 2 bases from J, with 11 bases between. Germline values: CDR1 SGHVS, CDR2 FNYEAQ. The CDR3 is made up of 14 amino acids.

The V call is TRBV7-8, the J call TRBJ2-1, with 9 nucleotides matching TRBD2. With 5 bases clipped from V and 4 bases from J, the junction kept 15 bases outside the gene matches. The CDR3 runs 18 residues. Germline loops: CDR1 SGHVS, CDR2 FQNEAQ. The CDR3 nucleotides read TGTGCCAGCAGCCGGCCTCGGGGCGGGAGGGCCGCATACAATGAGCAGTTCTTC. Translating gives CASSRPRGGRAAYNEQFF.

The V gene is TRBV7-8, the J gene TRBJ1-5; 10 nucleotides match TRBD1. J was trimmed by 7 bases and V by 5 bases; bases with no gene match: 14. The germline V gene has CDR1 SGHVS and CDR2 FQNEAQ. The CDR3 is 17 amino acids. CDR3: CASSPRTGGILDQPQHF. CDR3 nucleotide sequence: TGTGCCAGCAGCCCTAGGACAGGGGGAATTCTCGACCAGCCCCAGCATTTT. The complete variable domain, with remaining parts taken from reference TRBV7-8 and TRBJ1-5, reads GAGVSQSPRYKVAKRGQDVALRCDPISGHVSLFWYQQALGQGPEFLTYFQNEAQLDKSGLPSDRFFAERPEGSVSTLKIQRTQQEDSAVYLCASSPRTGGILDQPQHFGDGTRLSIL.

CDR3 sequence reads: CASSKGGRWPHQPQHF. The CDR3 bases are TGTGCCAGTAGTAAGGGAGGACGATGGCCCCATCAGCCCCAGCATTTT. The V gene is TRBV19, the J gene TRBJ1-5, with D unclear. The germline gives CDR1 LNHDA, CDR2 SQIVND (reference sequence). Trimming took off 4 bases at V and 5 bases at J, with 18 bases between the two ends. The CDR3 has 16 amino acids.

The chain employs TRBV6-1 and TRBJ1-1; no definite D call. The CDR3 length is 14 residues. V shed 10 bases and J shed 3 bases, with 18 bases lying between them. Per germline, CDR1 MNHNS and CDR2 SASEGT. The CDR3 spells CATVLLGGDTEAFF. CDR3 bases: TGTGCCACCGTTCTCTTGGGAGGTGACACTGAAGCTTTCTTT.

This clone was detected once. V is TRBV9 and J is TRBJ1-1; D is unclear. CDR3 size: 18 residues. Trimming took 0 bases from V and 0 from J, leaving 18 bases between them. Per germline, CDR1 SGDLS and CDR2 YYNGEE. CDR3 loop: CASSVGVGTEVLNTEAFF. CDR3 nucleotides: TGTGCCAGCAGCGTAGGGGTTGGTACCGAGGTACTGAACACTGAAGCTTTCTTT.

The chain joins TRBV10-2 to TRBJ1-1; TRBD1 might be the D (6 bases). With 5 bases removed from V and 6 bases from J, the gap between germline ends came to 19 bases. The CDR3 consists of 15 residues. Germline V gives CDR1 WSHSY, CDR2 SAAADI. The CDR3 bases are TGCGCCAGCAGTTACACAGGGTTTCCTAACGCTGAAGCTTTCTTT. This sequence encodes CASSYTGFPNAEAFF.

The CDR3 DNA follows: TGTGCCAGCAGTTCCCTGGACAGCGCTTTCTACGAGCAGTACTTC. As protein: CASSSLDSAFYEQYF. The V gene is TRBV28, the J gene TRBJ2-7, with a possible D match to TRBD1 (6 bases). Trimming pared 4 bases from V and 3 bases from J, leaving 16 bases between. Germline CDR1 and CDR2: MDHEN and SYDVKM. The CDR3 extends over 15 amino acids.

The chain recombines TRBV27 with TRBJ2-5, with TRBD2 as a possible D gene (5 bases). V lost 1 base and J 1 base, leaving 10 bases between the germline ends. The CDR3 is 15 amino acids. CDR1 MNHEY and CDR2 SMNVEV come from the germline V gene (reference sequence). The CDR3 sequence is CASSLFEGSQETQYF. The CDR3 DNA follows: TGTGCCAGCAGTTTATTTGAGGGTTCCCAAGAGACCCAGTACTTC.

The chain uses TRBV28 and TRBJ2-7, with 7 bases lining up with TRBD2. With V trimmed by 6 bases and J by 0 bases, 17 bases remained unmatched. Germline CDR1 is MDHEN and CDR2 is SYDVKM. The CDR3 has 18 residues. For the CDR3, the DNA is TGTGCCAGCAGGGACGAGGGTAGCGGGTTTCAGGTCTCCTACGAGCAGTACTTC. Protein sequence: CASRDEGSGFQVSYEQYF.

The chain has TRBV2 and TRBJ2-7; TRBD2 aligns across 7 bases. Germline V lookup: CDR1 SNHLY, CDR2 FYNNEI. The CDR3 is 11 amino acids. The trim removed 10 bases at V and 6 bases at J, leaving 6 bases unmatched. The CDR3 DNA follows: TGTGCCACGGGACTATTTGGCGAGCAGTACTTC. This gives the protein CATGLFGEQYF. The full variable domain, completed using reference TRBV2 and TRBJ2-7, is EPEVTQTPSHQVTQMGQEVILRCVPISNHLYFYWYRQILGQKVEFLVSFYNNEISEKSEIFDDQFSVERPDGSNFTLKIRSTKLEDSAMYFCATGLFGEQYFGPGTRLTVT.

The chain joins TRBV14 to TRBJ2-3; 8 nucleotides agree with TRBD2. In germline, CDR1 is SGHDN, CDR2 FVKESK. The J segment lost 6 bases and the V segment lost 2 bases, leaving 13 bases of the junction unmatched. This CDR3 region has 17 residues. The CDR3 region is CASSQIDWAGGVDTQYF. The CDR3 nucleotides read TGTGCCAGCAGCCAAATCGACTGGGCGGGAGGAGTTGATACGCAGTATTTT.

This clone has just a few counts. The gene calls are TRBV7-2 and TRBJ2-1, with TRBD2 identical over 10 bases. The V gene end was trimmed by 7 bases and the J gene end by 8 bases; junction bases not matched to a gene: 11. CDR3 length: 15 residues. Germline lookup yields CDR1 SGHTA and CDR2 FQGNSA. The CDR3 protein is CASMPAQRGGDEQFF. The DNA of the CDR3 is TGTGCCAGCATGCCCGCTCAGCGGGGGGGCGATGAGCAGTTCTTC.

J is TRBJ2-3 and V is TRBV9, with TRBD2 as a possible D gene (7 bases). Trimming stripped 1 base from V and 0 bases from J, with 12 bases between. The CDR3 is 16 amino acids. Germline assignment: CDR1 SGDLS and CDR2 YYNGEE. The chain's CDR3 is CASSVFEGGSTDTQYF. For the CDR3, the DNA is TGTGCCAGCAGCGTATTTGAGGGGGGGAGCACAGATACGCAGTATTTT.

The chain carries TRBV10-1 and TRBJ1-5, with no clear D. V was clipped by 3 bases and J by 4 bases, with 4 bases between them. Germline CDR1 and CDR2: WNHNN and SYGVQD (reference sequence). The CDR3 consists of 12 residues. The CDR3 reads CASSDGNQPQHF. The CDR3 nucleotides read TGCGCCAGCAGTGACGGTAATCAGCCCCAGCATTTT.

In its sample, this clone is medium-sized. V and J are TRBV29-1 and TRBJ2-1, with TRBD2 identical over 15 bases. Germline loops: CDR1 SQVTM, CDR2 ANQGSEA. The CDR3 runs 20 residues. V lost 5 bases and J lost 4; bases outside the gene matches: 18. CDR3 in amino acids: CSVSFLIGLAGGTRYNEQFF. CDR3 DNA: TGCAGCGTTTCCTTCCTCATTGGACTAGCGGGAGGGACGAGATACAATGAGCAGTTCTTC.

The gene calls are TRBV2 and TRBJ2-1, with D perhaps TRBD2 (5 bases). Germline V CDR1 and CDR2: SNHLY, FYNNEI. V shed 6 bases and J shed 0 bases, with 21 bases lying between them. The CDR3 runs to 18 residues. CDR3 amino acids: CASSEPPGWASSYNEQFF. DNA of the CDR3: TGTGCCAGCAGCGAACCCCCGGGATGGGCCAGCTCCTACAATGAGCAGTTCTTC.

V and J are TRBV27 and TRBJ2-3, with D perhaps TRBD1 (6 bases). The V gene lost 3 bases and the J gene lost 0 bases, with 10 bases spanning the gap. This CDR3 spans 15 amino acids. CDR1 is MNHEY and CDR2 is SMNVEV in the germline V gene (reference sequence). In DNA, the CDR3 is TGTGCCAGCAGTTTCCGGACAGCCAGCACAGATACGCAGTATTTT. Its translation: CASSFRTASTDTQYF.

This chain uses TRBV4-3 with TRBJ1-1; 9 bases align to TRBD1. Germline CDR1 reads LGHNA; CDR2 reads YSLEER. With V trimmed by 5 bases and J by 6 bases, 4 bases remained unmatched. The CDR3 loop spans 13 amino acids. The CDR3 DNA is TGCGCCAGCAGCAACCGACAGGGGGCTGAAGCTTTCTTT. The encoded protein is CASSNRQGAEAFF.

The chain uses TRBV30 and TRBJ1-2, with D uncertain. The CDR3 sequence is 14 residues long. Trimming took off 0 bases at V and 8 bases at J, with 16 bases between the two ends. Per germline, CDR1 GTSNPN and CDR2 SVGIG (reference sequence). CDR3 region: CAWSVLSVFVGYTF. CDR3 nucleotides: TGTGCCTGGAGTGTACTCAGCGTGTTCGTCGGCTACACCTTC.

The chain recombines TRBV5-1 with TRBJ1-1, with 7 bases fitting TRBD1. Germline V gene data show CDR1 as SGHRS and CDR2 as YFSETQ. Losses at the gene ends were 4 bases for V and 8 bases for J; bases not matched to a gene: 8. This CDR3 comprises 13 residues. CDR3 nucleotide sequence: TGCGCCAGCAGCCCTTGGACAGGCTTGGAAGCTTTCTTT. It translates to CASSPWTGLEAFF.

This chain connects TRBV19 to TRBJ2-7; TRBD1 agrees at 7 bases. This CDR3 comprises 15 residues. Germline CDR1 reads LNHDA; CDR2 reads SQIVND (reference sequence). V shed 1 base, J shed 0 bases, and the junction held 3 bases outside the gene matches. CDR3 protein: CASSIGQGDSYEQYF. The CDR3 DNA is TGTGCCAGTAGTATAGGACAGGGCGACTCCTACGAGCAGTACTTC.

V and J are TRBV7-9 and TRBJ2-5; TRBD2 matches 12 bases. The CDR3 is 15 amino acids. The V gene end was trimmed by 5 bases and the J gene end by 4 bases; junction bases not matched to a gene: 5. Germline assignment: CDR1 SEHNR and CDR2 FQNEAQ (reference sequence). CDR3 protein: CASSQTSGSLETQYF. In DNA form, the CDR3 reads TGTGCCAGCAGCCAGACTAGCGGGAGTCTAGAGACCCAGTACTTC.

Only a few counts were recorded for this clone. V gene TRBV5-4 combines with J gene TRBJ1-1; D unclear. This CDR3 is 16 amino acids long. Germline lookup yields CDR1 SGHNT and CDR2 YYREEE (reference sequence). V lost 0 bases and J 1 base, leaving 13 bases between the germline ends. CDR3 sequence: CASSLGPQGGNTEAFF. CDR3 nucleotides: TGTGCCAGCAGCTTGGGGCCCCAAGGAGGGAACACTGAAGCTTTCTTT.

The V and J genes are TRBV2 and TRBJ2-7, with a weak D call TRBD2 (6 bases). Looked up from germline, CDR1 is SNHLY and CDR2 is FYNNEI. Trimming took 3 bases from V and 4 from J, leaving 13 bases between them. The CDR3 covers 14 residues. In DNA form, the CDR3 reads TGTGCCAGCAGTGAGGTTAGTAGCGGTTACGAGCAGTACTTC. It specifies CASSEVSSGYEQYF.

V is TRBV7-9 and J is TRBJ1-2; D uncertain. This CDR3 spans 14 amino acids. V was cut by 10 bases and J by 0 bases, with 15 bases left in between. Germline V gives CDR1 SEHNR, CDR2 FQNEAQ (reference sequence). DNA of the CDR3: TGTGCCACCGAGGGAGGTTCTGCTAACTATGGCTACACCTTC. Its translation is CATEGGSANYGYTF.

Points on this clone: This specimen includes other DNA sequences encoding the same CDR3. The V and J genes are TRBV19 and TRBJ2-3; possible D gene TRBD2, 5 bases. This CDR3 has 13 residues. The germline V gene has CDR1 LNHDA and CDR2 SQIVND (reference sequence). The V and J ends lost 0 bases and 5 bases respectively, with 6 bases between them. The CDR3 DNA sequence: TGTGCCAGTAGTATAGACGGGGAAGATACGCAGTATTTT. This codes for CASSIDGEDTQYF.

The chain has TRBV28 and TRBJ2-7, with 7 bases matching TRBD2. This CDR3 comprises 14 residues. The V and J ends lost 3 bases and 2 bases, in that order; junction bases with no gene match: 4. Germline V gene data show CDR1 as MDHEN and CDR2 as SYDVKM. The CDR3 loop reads CASSLLREPYEQYF. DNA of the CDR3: TGTGCCAGCAGTTTGCTGCGGGAGCCCTACGAGCAGTACTTC.